This entry concerns a single TCR beta chain. As yet, its antigen is unknown. Clones were read by immunoSEQ multiplex PCR, and TCRdb kept only the in-frame ones, dropping some. Here the sample spans approximately 24,000 clones, around 52% being singletons. The sample originates from a study of radiation and T cells in renal cell carcinoma. Study-wide results and limits: Top tumor clonotypes rose in blood 2 weeks post-radiation, then contracted. Intratumoral heterogeneity was not captured in these approximately 0.91 g regions. In nephrectomy-only tumors, top 100 clonotypes averaged about 45%, versus 54% irradiated.

This CDR3 contains 15 residues. The J segment lost 6 bases and the V segment lost 3 bases, leaving 7 bases of the junction unmatched. Germline CDR1 is LNHDA and CDR2 is SQIVND (reference sequence). Treatment here: 15 Gy SBRT to primary tumor, nephrectomy 4 weeks later. The patient's renal cell carcinoma had clear cell pathology. This TCR was sampled from a woman between 45 and 60 years old with renal cell carcinoma. The chain combines TRBV19 with TRBJ2-1, with 8 bases that match TRBD2. The specimen was tumor tissue, collected from a patient whose treatment included radiotherapy and nephrectomy. CDR3 nucleotide sequence: TGTGCCAGTAGTATCTACGGGGGGGCCTCCAATGAGCAGTTCTTC. It translates to CASSIYGGASNEQFF.